Listed here are 22 T cell receptor beta chains from one sample, sequenced in a study of PD-L1 blockade in urothelial cancer. Only in-frame clones appear in the TCRdb table, and some are missing; sequencing was by immunoSEQ multiplex PCR. Counted here are tens of thousands of clones, roughly 90% occurring once; the ten biggest clones make up around 4.8%. Stated time point: pretreatment peripheral blood. The sample here was PBMCs, taken around atezolizumab (anti-PD-L1) treatment. The receptor set was obtained from a man between 65 and 85 years old with urothelial cancer.

The V and J genes are TRBV11-2 and TRBJ1-2; D gene uncertain. The V gene's germline CDR1 is SGHAT and CDR2 FQNNGV. The CDR3 length is 16 residues. Trimming left V 1 base short and J 1 base short, with 13 bases between. The CDR3, as DNA: TGTGCCAGCAGCTTAGGCTCCGGGAACCTTAACTATGGCTACACCTTC. As protein: CASSLGSGNLNYGYTF.

This rearrangement joins TRBV29-1 to TRBJ1-1; 8 nucleotides align to TRBD1. The J segment lost 5 bases and the V segment lost 5 bases, leaving 13 bases of the junction unmatched. The CDR3 sequence is 15 residues long. Germline loops: CDR1 SQVTM, CDR2 ANQGSEA. CDR3 protein: CSVNNGDRRRTEAFF. The CDR3 coding sequence is TGCAGCGTTAATAACGGGGACAGGAGAAGGACTGAAGCTTTCTTT.

V usage is TRBV5-6 and J usage is TRBJ2-7, with a tentative D call TRBD1 (5 bases). This CDR3 is built from 15 residues. Germline assignment: CDR1 SGHDT and CDR2 YYEEEE. Trimming took 5 bases from V and 0 from J, leaving 15 bases between them. This CDR3 is CASSSRVLSSYEQYF. The CDR3 DNA sequence: TGTGCCAGCAGTTCCAGGGTCTTGAGCTCCTACGAGCAGTACTTC.

This chain links TRBV5-1 with TRBJ2-7; 7 bases align to TRBD1. The CDR3 has 14 residues. The V gene end was trimmed by 0 bases and the J gene end by 3 bases; junction bases not matched to a gene: 3. Germline values: CDR1 SGHRS, CDR2 YFSETQ. The CDR3 DNA reads TGCGCCAGCAGCTTGGGACAGGGTATCTACGAGCAGTACTTC. Its protein product is CASSLGQGIYEQYF. The full variable domain, completed using reference TRBV5-1 and TRBJ2-7, is KAGVTQTPRYLIKTRGQQVTLSCSPISGHRSVSWYQQTPGQGLQFLFEYFSETQRNKGNFPGRFSGRQFSNSRSEMNVSTLELGDSALYLCASSLGQGIYEQYFGPGTRLTVT.

The chain carries TRBV6-1 and TRBJ2-3; 12 nucleotides line up with TRBD2. This CDR3 has 15 amino acids. The germline gives CDR1 MNHNS, CDR2 SASEGT. The trim removed 8 bases at V and 2 bases at J, leaving 5 bases unmatched. CDR3 nucleotide sequence: TGTGCCAGCGGCTCTAGCGGGAGGGCCACAGATACGCAGTATTTT. It is translated as CASGSSGRATDTQYF.

The gene calls are TRBV9 and TRBJ2-5; 8 nucleotides agree with TRBD1. This CDR3 contains 15 residues. Germline loops: CDR1 SGDLS, CDR2 YYNGEE. The ends lost 4 bases at V and 3 bases at J; junction bases unmatched: 8. Written as DNA, the CDR3 is TGTGCCAGCAGCCTGGGACAGGCCGTGAAAGAGACCCAGTACTTC. Amino acid sequence: CASSLGQAVKETQYF.

The chain couples TRBV5-5 to TRBJ1-2; the D gene is possibly TRBD1 (5 bases). The ends were cut back, 0 bases at V and 0 bases at J, with 9 bases in the middle. CDR1 and CDR2 from the germline V gene are SGHKS and YYEKEE (reference sequence). The CDR3 extends over 15 amino acids. The CDR3 DNA follows: TGTGCCAGCAGCTTGGCCTCCAGGGCTAACTATGGCTACACCTTC. This codes for CASSLASRANYGYTF.

The V gene is TRBV6-5, the J gene TRBJ2-7, with TRBD1 matching 9 bases. In germline, CDR1 is MNHEY, CDR2 SVGAGI. The CDR3 is 14 amino acids. The ends lost 4 bases at V and 4 bases at J; junction bases unmatched: 5. The CDR3 spells CASSFRTGAYEQYF. The CDR3 DNA follows: TGTGCCAGCAGTTTCCGGACAGGGGCTTACGAGCAGTACTTC.

V gene TRBV19 combines with J gene TRBJ2-5; the match to TRBD2 covers 8 bases. With V trimmed by 5 bases and J by 7 bases, 15 bases remained unmatched. The CDR3 covers 16 residues. The germline V gene encodes CDR1 LNHDA and CDR2 SQIVND (reference sequence). In DNA form, the CDR3 reads TGTGCCAGTAGTCCCGCAGGCAGCGGGAGTTTCGGGACCCAGTACTTC. Translated: CASSPAGSGSFGTQYF.

The chain employs TRBV29-1 and TRBJ2-2, with no clear D. The CDR3 length is 11 residues. V was trimmed by 6 bases and J by 1 base, leaving 3 bases between them. CDR1 is SQVTM and CDR2 is ANQGSEA in the germline V gene. The CDR3 region has the DNA TGCAGCGTCAAGAACACCGGGGAGCTGTTTTTT. Translation: CSVKNTGELFF.

V and J are TRBV7-9 and TRBJ2-3; D might be TRBD2 (6 bases). The CDR3 has 16 amino acids. CDR1 is SEHNR, CDR2 FQNEAQ, per germline (reference sequence). V shed 5 bases and J shed 1 base, with 16 bases lying between them. This CDR3 reads CASSPPGGVGTDTQYF. The CDR3 nucleotides read TGTGCCAGCAGCCCCCCTGGAGGGGTAGGCACAGATACGCAGTATTTT.

The chain employs TRBV10-2 and TRBJ1-1; D is uncertain. The ends were cut back, 11 bases at V and 7 bases at J, with 20 bases in the middle. This CDR3 has 13 residues. The germline V gene encodes CDR1 WSHSY and CDR2 SAAADI. CDR3 loop: CALRESGNGEAFF. The CDR3 region has the DNA TGCGCCCTTCGGGAGTCGGGGAACGGTGAAGCTTTCTTT.

A few counts support this clone. The CDR3 nucleotides are TGTGCCAGTAGGCCCCGGGACAAAGATAGCTACACCTTC. Protein sequence: CASRPRDKDSYTF. The gene calls are TRBV19 and TRBJ1-2; TRBD1 might be the D (6 bases). Germline assignment: CDR1 LNHDA and CDR2 SQIVND (reference sequence). The CDR3 sequence is 13 residues long. V was shortened by 6 bases and J by 9 bases, with 17 bases between the two germline ends.

This chain links TRBV5-6 with TRBJ1-5; 10 bases agree with TRBD1. In germline, CDR1 is SGHDT, CDR2 YYEEEE. Unmatched junction bases numbered 7, after V lost 3 bases and J lost 7 bases. The CDR3 sequence is 15 residues long. CDR3 sequence: CASSYGDRGVQPQHF. The CDR3 DNA is TGTGCCAGCAGCTACGGGGACAGGGGTGTCCAGCCCCAGCATTTT.

This clone was recorded only once. J is TRBJ1-1 and V is TRBV6-1; 9 bases map to TRBD1. CDR1 is MNHNS, CDR2 SASEGT, per germline. V shed 4 bases, J shed 6 bases, and the junction held 6 bases outside the gene matches. The CDR3 contains 14 residues. In DNA, the CDR3 is TGTGCCAGCAGTGGATTGGGACAGGGACCTGAAGCTTTCTTT. It translates to CASSGLGQGPEAFF.

The chain joins TRBV18 to TRBJ2-5; D is uncertain. CDR1 and CDR2 from the germline V gene are KGHSH and LQKENI. V lost 4 bases to trimming and J lost 4 bases, with 10 bases between them. This CDR3 region has 13 residues. The CDR3 DNA is TGTGCCAGCTCACTAACCTACGGAGAGACCCAGTACTTC. Residues: CASSLTYGETQYF. The complete variable domain, with remaining parts taken from reference TRBV18 and TRBJ2-5, reads NAGVMQNPRHLVRRRGQEARLRCSPMKGHSHVYWYRQLPEEGLKFMVYLQKENIIDESGMPKERFSAEFPKEGPSILRIQQVVRGDSAAYFCASSLTYGETQYFGPGTRLLVL.

This chain links TRBV10-1 with TRBJ1-1, with unresolved D. The V end was cut by 3 bases, the J end by 7 bases, with 12 bases between. There are 13 residues in the CDR3. From germline, CDR1 is WNHNN and CDR2 SYGVQD (reference sequence). Written as DNA, the CDR3 is TGCGCCAGCAGTGACCCAGACACCTATGAAGCTTTCTTT. Translating gives CASSDPDTYEAFF.

This rearrangement joins TRBV11-1 to TRBJ1-1, with 7 bases matching TRBD1. Germline values: CDR1 SGHAT, CDR2 FQDESV (reference sequence). V was clipped by 4 bases and J by 2 bases; unmatched bases: 7. CDR3 length: 15 amino acids. In DNA form, the CDR3 reads TGTGCCAGCAGCTCCCGGGACAGTTTTAACACTGAAGCTTTCTTT. It specifies CASSSRDSFNTEAFF.

The V call is TRBV28, the J call TRBJ2-3; 11 bases align to TRBD2. Germline V gives CDR1 MDHEN, CDR2 SYDVKM. CDR3 length equals 15 residues. J lost 14 bases, V lost 5 bases, and 15 bases had no gene match. The CDR3 sequence: CASSPTGLAGLFPYF. CDR3 nucleotide sequence: TGTGCCAGCAGTCCCACAGGACTAGCGGGCTTGTTTCCGTATTTT. Full variable domain (remainder filled in from reference TRBV28 and TRBJ2-3): DVKVTQSSRYLVKRTGEKVFLECVQDMDHENMFWYRQDPGLGLRLIYFSYDVKMKEKGDIPEGYSVSREKKERFSLILESASTNQTSMYLCASSPTGLAGLFPYFGPGTRLTVL.

The genes are TRBV5-1 and TRBJ2-7; 7 bases agree with TRBD1. Germline lookup yields CDR1 SGHRS and CDR2 YFSETQ. After removal of 4 bases from V and 4 bases from J, the junction contained 8 bases not matched to a gene. The CDR3 has 14 residues. The CDR3 loop is CASSLDRVRYEQYF. The CDR3 DNA is TGCGCCAGCAGCCTAGACAGGGTTCGGTACGAGCAGTACTTC.

The rearrangement joins TRBV5-1 to TRBJ2-7; a possible D gene is TRBD1 (6 bases). V gave up 0 bases and J gave up 1 base, with 11 bases separating them. The CDR3 loop spans 15 amino acids. The germline gives CDR1 SGHRS, CDR2 YFSETQ. The CDR3 is CASSLGQAISYEQYF. CDR3 coding DNA: TGCGCCAGCAGCTTGGGACAGGCGATTTCCTACGAGCAGTACTTC.

The chain uses TRBV5-6 and TRBJ2-3; 7 bases line up with TRBD1. CDR1 and CDR2 from the germline V gene are SGHDT and YYEEEE. The V segment lost 1 base and the J segment 4 bases; nucleotides outside the gene matches: 9. This CDR3 spans 16 amino acids. The DNA for the CDR3 is TGTGCCAGCAGCTTGCGGGCAGGGGGTTTTTCAGATACGCAGTATTTT. The encoded protein is CASSLRAGGFSDTQYF.